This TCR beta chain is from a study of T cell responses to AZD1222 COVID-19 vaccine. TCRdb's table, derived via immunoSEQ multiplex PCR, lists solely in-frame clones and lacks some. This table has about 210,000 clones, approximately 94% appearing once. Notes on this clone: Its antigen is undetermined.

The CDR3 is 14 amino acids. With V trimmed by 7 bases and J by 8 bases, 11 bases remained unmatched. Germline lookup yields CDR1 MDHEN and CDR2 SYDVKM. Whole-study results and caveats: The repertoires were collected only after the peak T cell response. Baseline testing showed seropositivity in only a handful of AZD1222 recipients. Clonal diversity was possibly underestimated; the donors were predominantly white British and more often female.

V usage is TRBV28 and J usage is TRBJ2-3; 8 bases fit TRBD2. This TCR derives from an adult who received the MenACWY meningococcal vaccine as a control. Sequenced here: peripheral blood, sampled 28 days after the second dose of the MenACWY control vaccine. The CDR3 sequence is CASMRRGVGGTQYF. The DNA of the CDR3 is TGTGCCAGCATGAGGCGGGGGGTAGGCGGTACGCAGTATTTT.